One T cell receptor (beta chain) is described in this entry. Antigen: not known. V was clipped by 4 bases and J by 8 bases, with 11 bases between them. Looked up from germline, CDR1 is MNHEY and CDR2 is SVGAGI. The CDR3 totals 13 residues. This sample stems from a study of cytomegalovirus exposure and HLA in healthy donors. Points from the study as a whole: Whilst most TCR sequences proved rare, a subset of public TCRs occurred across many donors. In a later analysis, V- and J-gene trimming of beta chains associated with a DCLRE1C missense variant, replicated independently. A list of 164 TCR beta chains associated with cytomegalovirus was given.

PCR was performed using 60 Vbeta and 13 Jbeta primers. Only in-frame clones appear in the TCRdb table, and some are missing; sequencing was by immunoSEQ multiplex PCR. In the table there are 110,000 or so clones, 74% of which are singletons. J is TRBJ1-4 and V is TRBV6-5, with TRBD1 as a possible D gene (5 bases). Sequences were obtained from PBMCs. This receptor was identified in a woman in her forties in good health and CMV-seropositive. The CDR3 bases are TGTGCCAGCAGTTCCACCAGACAGGAAAAACTGTTTTTT. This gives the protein CASSSTRQEKLFF.